This TCR beta chain stems from a study of T cell repertoires in cytomegalovirus infection. At the level of the study: CMV epitopes used comprised recently identified HLA-C-restricted ones and well-studied HLA-B-restricted ones. CMV infection together with matching HLA type was indicated by public TCR beta signatures.

Study-wide findings and caveats: The ex vivo response was dominated by HLA-C-restricted CMV-specific TCR beta clonotypes.

In TCRdb, the reads were re-called with MiXCR into one record per CDR3 protein. The sample yields some 270,000 distinct CDR3 sequences, roughly 21% seen once. In its sample, this clonotype was seen many times. The antigen is unknown. Sequences were derived from cultured PBMCs, sampled from culture after CMV antigen stimulation. This sequence was found in a human donor in good health (CMV status not recorded). Some clones in this sample may be carry-over from other donors' samples.

CDR3 nucleotides: TGTGCCAGCGGCTCCCAGGGTAGGGGTTACACTGAAGCTTTCTTT. Its protein is CASGSQGRGYTEAFF. The gene calls are TRBV28 and TRBJ1-1, with a tentative D call TRBD1 (5 bases). The germline gives CDR1 MDHEN, CDR2 SYDVKM. V was cut by 8 bases and J by 3 bases, with 19 bases left in between. CDR3 size: 15 residues.